A selection of T cell receptor beta chains follows, all from one sample in a study of T cell responses to AZD1222 COVID-19 vaccine. Clones were sequenced by immunoSEQ multiplex PCR, and TCRdb holds only the in-frame ones, with some missing. Of 150,000 to 200,000 clones listed, 93% are singletons. The specimen was peripheral blood, collected on day 0 of AZD1222 vaccination. Receptors originate from an adult in good health. The CDR3 runs from the conserved cysteine through the conserved F or W. The order of the fields is clone size, J gene, D gene, CDR3 length, V gene, CDR3 DNA, CDR3 protein. A D gene is named only where the DNA matches it firmly. Expanded clones get a size class; other rows say once, few or many, or leave the size out.

abundance: once; j_gene: TRBJ1-1; d_gene: -; len: 14; v_gene: TRBV5-4; CDR3nt: TGTGCCAGCAGCTTGGATCCCAGAAACACTGAAGCTTTCTTT; CDR3aa: CASSLDPRNTEAFF
abundance: -; j_gene: TRBJ2-7; d_gene: -; len: 14; v_gene: TRBV5-4; CDR3nt: TGTGCCAGCAGCTCCTACAGGGATGCCTACGAGCAGTACTTC; CDR3aa: CASSSYRDAYEQYF
abundance: -; j_gene: TRBJ2-3; d_gene: TRBD2; len: 15; v_gene: TRBV7-9; CDR3nt: TGTGCCAGCAGCTTAACGGGGGGGCGTGAAGATACGCAGTATTTT; CDR3aa: CASSLTGGREDTQYF
abundance: -; j_gene: TRBJ1-4; d_gene: -; len: 15; v_gene: TRBV19; CDR3nt: TGTGCCAGTAGTATAAGACTGAGGGTTGGGGAAAAACTGTTTTTT; CDR3aa: CASSIRLRVGEKLFF
abundance: -; j_gene: TRBJ1-1; d_gene: TRBD1; len: 16; v_gene: TRBV24-1; CDR3nt: TGTGCCACCAGTGATTCAGTCGGGACAGGGGCCACTGAAGCTTTCTTT; CDR3aa: CATSDSVGTGATEAFF
abundance: -; j_gene: TRBJ1-1; d_gene: -; len: 16; v_gene: TRBV27; CDR3nt: TGTGCCAGCAGTTTAGTTGGATTGGGCTTGAACACTGAAGCTTTCTTT; CDR3aa: CASSLVGLGLNTEAFF
abundance: -; j_gene: TRBJ2-5; d_gene: -; len: 14; v_gene: TRBV19; CDR3nt: TGTGCCAGTAGTTTCACGGCTACCCAAGAGACCCAGTACTTC; CDR3aa: CASSFTATQETQYF
abundance: -; j_gene: TRBJ1-1; d_gene: TRBD1; len: 15; v_gene: TRBV9; CDR3nt: TGTGCCAGCAGCGTAGGGACAGGGTGGGCCACTGAAGCTTTCTTT; CDR3aa: CASSVGTGWATEAFF
abundance: -; j_gene: TRBJ1-1; d_gene: -; len: 16; v_gene: TRBV18; CDR3nt: TGTGCCAGCTCACCTTATACAGGAGAACTGAACACTGAAGCTTTCTTT; CDR3aa: CASSPYTGELNTEAFF
abundance: -; j_gene: TRBJ1-5; d_gene: -; len: 14; v_gene: TRBV19; CDR3nt: TGTGCCAGTAGTATAGGGACAGGCAATCAGCCCCAGCATTTT; CDR3aa: CASSIGTGNQPQHF
abundance: -; j_gene: TRBJ2-1; d_gene: TRBD2; len: 14; v_gene: TRBV27; CDR3nt: TGTGCCAGCAGTTTAAGGAACGGGGAGGGTGAGCAGTTCTTC; CDR3aa: CASSLRNGEGEQFF
abundance: -; j_gene: TRBJ1-2; d_gene: -; len: 12; v_gene: TRBV5-1; CDR3nt: TGCGCCAGCAGGGCGGAAAACTATGGCTACACCTTC; CDR3aa: CASRAENYGYTF
abundance: -; j_gene: TRBJ1-3; d_gene: TRBD1; len: 15; v_gene: TRBV7-2; CDR3nt: TGTGCCAGCAGCTTACAGGGGGCGCCTGGAAACACCATATATTTT; CDR3aa: CASSLQGAPGNTIYF
abundance: -; j_gene: TRBJ1-1; d_gene: TRBD1; len: 13; v_gene: TRBV11-3; CDR3nt: TGTGCCAGCAGCTTACCAGGGGGGACTGAAGCTTTCTTT; CDR3aa: CASSLPGGTEAFF
abundance: -; j_gene: TRBJ2-7; d_gene: TRBD2; len: 15; v_gene: TRBV28; CDR3nt: TGTGCCAGCGTTGAACTAGCGGGGGGGCGGTACGAGCAGTACTTC; CDR3aa: CASVELAGGRYEQYF
abundance: -; j_gene: TRBJ2-5; d_gene: -; len: 15; v_gene: TRBV28; CDR3nt: TGTGCCAGCACCCCCGCGGGTGTAGCACTGGAGACCCAGTACTTC; CDR3aa: CASTPAGVALETQYF
abundance: -; j_gene: TRBJ1-5; d_gene: -; len: 12; v_gene: TRBV19; CDR3nt: TGTGCCAGTAGTGCCTCTTGGAAAACCCAGCATTTT; CDR3aa: CASSASWKTQHF
abundance: -; j_gene: TRBJ2-7; d_gene: TRBD1; len: 13; v_gene: TRBV3-1/TRBV3-2; CDR3nt: TGTGCCAGCAGCCGGGACAGCTTATACGAGCAGTACTTC; CDR3aa: CASSRDSLYEQYF
abundance: once; j_gene: TRBJ2-1; d_gene: TRBD1; len: 16; v_gene: TRBV18; CDR3nt: TGTGCCAGCTCACCAATCGGACAGGGGCGCATGAATGAGCAGTTCTTC; CDR3aa: CASSPIGQGRMNEQFF
abundance: -; j_gene: TRBJ2-5; d_gene: TRBD2; len: 15; v_gene: TRBV11-3; CDR3nt: TGTGCCAGCAGCTTACGGGGGGTCAGAGGGGAGACCCAGTACTTC; CDR3aa: CASSLRGVRGETQYF
abundance: -; j_gene: TRBJ2-7; d_gene: TRBD1; len: 17; v_gene: TRBV27; CDR3nt: TGTGCCAGCAGATCTACCCCCGGGACAGGGAGCTCCTACGAGCAGTACTTC; CDR3aa: CASRSTPGTGSSYEQYF
abundance: once; j_gene: TRBJ2-2; d_gene: -; len: 17; v_gene: TRBV7-7; CDR3nt: TGTGCTAGCAGCCCGAGACCAAGGGGTTCCGGCACCGGGGAGCTGTTTTTT; CDR3aa: CASSPRPRGSGTGELFF
abundance: -; j_gene: TRBJ1-3; d_gene: -; len: 16; v_gene: TRBV4-1; CDR3nt: TGCGCCAGCAGCCAAGAAAGACTCCACTCTGGAAACACCATATATTTT; CDR3aa: CASSQERLHSGNTIYF
abundance: -; j_gene: TRBJ1-1; d_gene: TRBD1; len: 12; v_gene: TRBV6-1; CDR3nt: TGTGCCAGCAGTGAACAGGGGGGGGTAGCTTTCTTT; CDR3aa: CASSEQGGVAFF
abundance: -; j_gene: TRBJ1-2; d_gene: -; len: 13; v_gene: TRBV18; CDR3nt: TGTGCCAGCTCACCACCGGCCGCGTATGGCTACACCTTC; CDR3aa: CASSPPAAYGYTF
abundance: -; j_gene: TRBJ2-1; d_gene: TRBD2; len: 17; v_gene: TRBV4-1; CDR3nt: TGCGCCAGCAGCGGAAGGAAGCGGGGGGGCCCCTACAATGAGCAGTTCTTC; CDR3aa: CASSGRKRGGPYNEQFF
abundance: -; j_gene: TRBJ2-5; d_gene: -; len: 15; v_gene: TRBV9; CDR3nt: TGTGCCAGCAGCGACGAGGGACGGTCTGAAGAGACCCAGTACTTC; CDR3aa: CASSDEGRSEETQYF
abundance: -; j_gene: TRBJ1-2; d_gene: -; len: 16; v_gene: TRBV7-2; CDR3nt: TGTGCCAGCAGCTTAGTCCGCTGGGGGGGGGACTATGGCTACACCTTC; CDR3aa: CASSLVRWGGDYGYTF
abundance: -; j_gene: TRBJ2-3; d_gene: -; len: 15; v_gene: TRBV5-5; CDR3nt: TGTGCCAGCAGCTTGGAGGCAGCTGGAATCATCGGGCAGTATTTT; CDR3aa: CASSLEAAGIIGQYF